The rows below give T cell receptor beta chains drawn from one sample of a study of circulating CD8 cells and anti-PD-1 response in melanoma. Via MiXCR, TCRdb re-called the reads, giving one row per CDR3 protein. The sample records 620 or so distinct CDR3 sequences, around 9.1% being singletons. The sample consisted of CD8+ T cells from PBMCs, taken at baseline or after one month of anti-PD-1 therapy (not recorded which). The receptors were sampled from a human donor with melanoma. CDR3s include the opening cysteine and the closing phenylalanine or tryptophan. A D gene is named only where the DNA matches it firmly. Only part of the rows carry a size: once, few, many, or a class if the clone is expanded.

clone_size | d_call | j_call | v_call | cdr3_nt | cdr3_aa
NA | NA | TRBJ2-4 | TRBV19 | TGTGCCAGTAGTATAGTCCCAGGAGACATTCAGTACTTC | CASSIVPGDIQYF
few | NA | TRBJ2-5 | TRBV19 | TGTGCCAGTAGTGCGCAAGAGACCCAGTACTTC | CASSAQETQYF
medium-sized | NA | TRBJ2-3 | TRBV7-3 | TGTGCCAGCAGCTTAGACGGATCTAGCACAGATACGCAGTATTTT | CASSLDGSSTDTQYF
large | TRBD1 | TRBJ2-7 | TRBV20-1 | TGCAGTGCTAGAGATGTAAAGGGGACAGAGACCTACGAGCAGTACTTC | CSARDVKGTETYEQYF
few | TRBD2 | TRBJ2-1 | TRBV19 | TGTGCCGGTAGTGTGACTAGCGGGGCTTACAATGAGCAGTTCTTC | CAGSVTSGAYNEQFF
medium-sized | NA | TRBJ2-7 | TRBV10-2 | TGCGCCAGCTCCAACAGACCCTACGAGCAGTACTTC | CASSNRPYEQYF
NA | TRBD1 | TRBJ1-5 | TRBV9 | TGTGCCAGCAGCGTAGGGTCAGGGGGCACCAATCAGCCCCAGCATTTT | CASSVGSGGTNQPQHF
hyperexpanded | NA | TRBJ2-7 | TRBV20-1 | TGCAGTGCTGACTCGTCGGACAGTCCCTACGAGCAGTACTTC | CSADSSDSPYEQYF
NA | TRBD2 | TRBJ2-1 | TRBV12-3/TRBV12-4 | TGTGCCAGCAGGGGCGGGGGGTCGTCCTACAATGAGCAGTTCTTC | CASRGGGSSYNEQFF
few | TRBD1 | TRBJ2-2 | TRBV5-5 | TGTGCCAGCAGCTTGGACCAGGGGGTTTACACCGGGGAGCTGTTTTTT | CASSLDQGVYTGELFF
NA | TRBD1 | TRBJ2-6 | TRBV6-6 | TGTGCCAGCAACTTCCGGACAGGGCAGTCCTCTGGGGCCAACGTCCTGACTTTC | CASNFRTGQSSGANVLTF
large | TRBD2 | TRBJ2-1 | TRBV5-1 | TGCGCCAGCACCCCCGGGGGAGGGTATGGTGAGCAGTTCTTC | CASTPGGGYGEQFF
few | NA | TRBJ1-2 | TRBV19 | TGTGCCTGTAGTATAACAACGTCCAGGGTCTATGGCTACACCTTC | CACSITTSRVYGYTF
medium-sized | NA | TRBJ2-6 | TRBV27 | TGTGCCAGCAGTCCTGGGGCCAACGTCCTGACTTTC | CASSPGANVLTF
large | TRBD2 | TRBJ2-7 | TRBV28 | TGTGCCAGCAGTGCCACGGCGGGGGGAGAGATCGTAGACGAGCAGTACTTC | CASSATAGGEIVDEQYF
large | NA | TRBJ1-1 | TRBV19 | TGTGCCAGTAACCGGGACGGGAAAGGTATAAACACTGAAGCTTTCTTT | CASNRDGKGINTEAFF
large | TRBD1 | TRBJ2-3 | TRBV29-1 | TGCAGCGTGGCCGGGACAGGGGCTATAGATACGCAGTATTTT | CSVAGTGAIDTQYF
medium-sized | TRBD2 | TRBJ2-1 | TRBV29-1 | TGCAGCGTTTCTAGCGGGGGGGCTTCCTACAATGAGCAGTTCTTC | CSVSSGGASYNEQFF
NA | NA | TRBJ2-1 | TRBV19 | TGTGCCAGTAGTAACGTAGGTTACAATGAGCAGTTCTTC | CASSNVGYNEQFF
few | NA | TRBJ1-1 | TRBV28 | TGTGCCAGCAGTTTACGTGCCGGCCTTGAAGCTTTCTTT | CASSLRAGLEAFF
NA | NA | TRBJ2-7 | TRBV9 | TGTGCCAGCAGCGTCGGGTGGGTCAGCTCCTACGAGCAGTACTTC | CASSVGWVSSYEQYF
few | NA | TRBJ2-1 | TRBV19 | TGTGCCAGTAGTACTTCACTGGCCTCCTACAATGAGCAGTTCTTC | CASSTSLASYNEQFF
NA | NA | TRBJ1-2 | TRBV5-1 | TGCGCCAGCAGCGGCCCCAGGTTCGGGGGCTCGGGCTATGGCTACACCTTC | CASSGPRFGGSGYGYTF
medium-sized | NA | TRBJ2-5 | TRBV25-1 | TGTGCCAGCAGCTCCTCCCTGACCCAGTACTTC | CASSSSLTQYF
medium-sized | NA | TRBJ2-6 | TRBV2 | TGTGCCAGCAGTAAACCGAACTCTGGGGCCAACGTCCTGACTTTC | CASSKPNSGANVLTF
large | NA | TRBJ1-1 | TRBV6-6 | TGTGCCAGCAACCAGGGATATGAAGCTTTCTTT | CASNQGYEAFF
NA | NA | TRBJ2-3 | TRBV4-1 | TGCGCCAGCAGCCAAGAGGTTCGGATTTCAGGCACAGATTCGCAGTATTTT | CASSQEVRISGTDSQYF
NA | TRBD1 | TRBJ1-1 | TRBV7-2 | TGTGCCAGCAGGGGGACAGGACCGGTTGAAGCTTTCTTT | CASRGTGPVEAFF
large | NA | TRBJ1-1 | TRBV24-1 | TGTGCCACCAGTGTTGGACGGAGACCAAACACTGAAGCTTTCTTT | CATSVGRRPNTEAFF
large | TRBD2 | TRBJ2-1 | TRBV12-3/TRBV12-4 | TGTGCCAGCAGTTTTAGGTTTGGATATGCGGGGGGTACGGACAATGAGCAGTTCTTC | CASSFRFGYAGGTDNEQFF
NA | NA | TRBJ2-3 | TRBV30 | TGTGCCTGGAGTGTACTGGAAGGGGATACGCAGTATTTT | CAWSVLEGDTQYF
medium-sized | NA | TRBJ2-7 | TRBV4-3 | TGCGCCAGCAGCCAAGTAGGGAAGGGATACGAGCAGTACTTC | CASSQVGKGYEQYF
few | TRBD1 | TRBJ2-1 | TRBV5-4 | TGTGCCAGCAGCGGACAGGGTTTGTCCTACAATGAGCAGTTCTTC | CASSGQGLSYNEQFF
large | NA | TRBJ1-5 | TRBV6-1 | TGTGCCAGCAGTGACGTTACGGGTAGCAATCAGCCCCAGCATTTT | CASSDVTGSNQPQHF
large | NA | TRBJ1-5 | TRBV7-2 | TGTGCCAGCAGCTTAAGAGGGAGCAATCAGCCCCAGCATTTT | CASSLRGSNQPQHF
NA | NA | TRBJ2-3 | TRBV4-2 | TGTGCCAGCAGCCAAGTGTCTAGCACAGATACGCAGTATTTT | CASSQVSSTDTQYF
NA | NA | TRBJ2-2 | TRBV2 | TGTGCCAGCAGTGAAGCGGGCGGGGAGCTGTTTTTT | CASSEAGGELFF
NA | NA | TRBJ1-2 | TRBV4-3 | TGCGCCAGCAGCCAAGGGGTGGATACCTATGGCTACACCTTC | CASSQGVDTYGYTF
NA | TRBD2 | TRBJ2-7 | TRBV11-1 | TGTGCCAGCAGCAACGAGCTAGCGGGAGGGCCTAATGAGCAGTACTTC | CASSNELAGGPNEQYF
NA | TRBD1 | TRBJ2-7 | TRBV28 | TGTGCCAGCAGTTTAGGGACAGGTCCTCTCTACGAGCAGTACTTC | CASSLGTGPLYEQYF
few | NA | TRBJ2-5 | TRBV28 | TGTGCCAGCAGCTCTTTCGCCGCGGGGTGGCAAGAGACCCAGTACTTC | CASSSFAAGWQETQYF
few | NA | TRBJ1-5 | TRBV4-1 | TGCGCCAGCAGCCCCCAAAGGGGCAGGGGCAATCAGCCCCAGCATTTT | CASSPQRGRGNQPQHF
few | NA | TRBJ2-3 | TRBV5-5 | TGTGTCAGCAGCTTTGGAGTAAACAGGGTTGATACGCAGTATTTT | CVSSFGVNRVDTQYF
large | NA | TRBJ1-2 | TRBV2 | TGTGCCAGCAGTGAAAGGAAGAGGGACACCTATGGCTACACCTTC | CASSERKRDTYGYTF
medium-sized | NA | TRBJ1-1 | TRBV4-2 | TGTGCCAGCAGCCAAGATCAGAGACGGTTGAACACTGAAGCTTTCTTT | CASSQDQRRLNTEAFF
few | TRBD1 | TRBJ2-7 | TRBV2 | TGTGCCAGCAGTGGGGGACAGGGGCTCTACGAGCAGTACTTC | CASSGGQGLYEQYF
few | NA | TRBJ1-6 | TRBV2 | TGTGCCAGCAGTGACACAGGGTATAATTCACCCCTCCACTTT | CASSDTGYNSPLHF
NA | TRBD1 | TRBJ1-5 | TRBV19 | TGTGCCAGTAGGGTGGGACAGGAAAGCAATCAGCCCCAGCATTTT | CASRVGQESNQPQHF
few | NA | TRBJ2-7 | TRBV28 | TGTGCCAGCAGTGTAGATTCCTACGAGCAGTACTTC | CASSVDSYEQYF
medium-sized | NA | TRBJ2-4 | TRBV19 | TGTGCCAGTAGTTGGGCAGTTAGCGCCAAAAACATTCAGTACTTC | CASSWAVSAKNIQYF
medium-sized | TRBD1 | TRBJ2-7 | TRBV20-1 | TGCAGTGCTCGCGCTAAGACAGGGGGTCGGGGCGAGCAGTACTTC | CSARAKTGGRGEQYF
large | TRBD1 | TRBJ2-5 | TRBV19 | TGTGCCAGTAGCCATCGCCGGGGACAGGGGGAAGAGACCCAGTACTTC | CASSHRRGQGEETQYF
few | TRBD1 | TRBJ1-2 | TRBV7-3 | TGTGCCAGCAGCCCGGACAGGGCTGGCGGCTACACCTTC | CASSPDRAGGYTF